The 10 T cell receptor beta chains given below trace back to one sample, sequenced in a study of T cells in Graves' hyperthyroidism and ophthalmopathy. What was amplified from RNA transcripts were TCR beta CDR3 regions. In the first-round RT-PCR of the TCR CDR3, the HTBI primer set was used. TCRdb ran MiXCR on the multiplex PCR reads and lists one entry per CDR3 protein. Altogether about 420,000 distinct CDR3 sequences are present, around 15% being singletons, with the ten largest covering about 5%. Source material: blood. These receptors were obtained from a woman aged 18-35 years with Graves' hyperthyroidism.

This clonotype was detected a few times. The V and J genes are TRBV18 and TRBJ1-5; TRBD1 matches at 7 bases. Germline V gene sequence: CDR1 KGHSH, CDR2 LQKENI. The ends lost 2 bases at V and 1 base at J; junction bases unmatched: 2. CDR3 size: 15 residues. Written as DNA, the CDR3 is TGTGCCAGCTCACCAACAGGGGAGAGCAATCAGCCCCAGCATTTT. Translating it yields CASSPTGESNQPQHF. The full variable domain, with the rest looked up from reference TRBV18 and TRBJ1-5, is NAGVMQNPRHLVRRRGQEARLRCSPMKGHSHVYWYRQLPEEGLKFMVYLQKENIIDESGMPKERFSAEFPKEGPSILRIQQVVRGDSAAYFCASSPTGESNQPQHFGDGTRLSIL.

The J gene is TRBJ2-7, the V gene TRBV7-8; D possibly matches TRBD1 or TRBD2 (5 bases each). Deletions cut 5 bases from V and 5 bases from J, with 13 bases between. The CDR3 length is 13 residues. Germline lookup yields CDR1 SGHVS and CDR2 FQNEAQ. The CDR3 is CASSGGPRDEQYF. DNA of the CDR3: TGTGCCAGCAGCGGGGGACCCCGCGACGAGCAGTACTTC.

This clonotype was seen repeatedly, ten times or more. This rearrangement joins TRBV2 to TRBJ2-3; maybe TRBD2 (5 bases). This CDR3 spans 14 amino acids. The ends were cut back, 3 bases at V and 6 bases at J, with 13 bases in the middle. Germline CDR1 is SNHLY and CDR2 is FYNNEI. DNA for the CDR3: TGTGCCAGCAGTGATTTCGAGGGAGATGATACGCAGTATTTT. Translation gives CASSDFEGDDTQYF.

The chain links TRBV15 to TRBJ2-5; D may correspond to TRBD1 or TRBD2 (5 bases each). Trimming took 0 bases from V and 4 from J, leaving 21 bases between them. CDR1 is LNHNV, CDR2 YYDKDF, per germline (reference sequence). The CDR3 is 18 residues long. CDR3 nucleotide sequence: TGTGCCACCAGCAGAGATGGGGTGGTCTCCGGGACGGCAGAGACCCAGTACTTC. This gives the protein CATSRDGVVSGTAETQYF.

This chain uses TRBV20-1 with TRBJ2-7; the D is unclear. Trimming stripped 5 bases from V and 3 bases from J, with 11 bases between. The CDR3 covers 12 residues. CDR1 is DFQATT, CDR2 SNEGSKA, per germline (reference sequence). CDR3 in amino acids: CSARRRDYEQYF. The CDR3 nucleotides are TGCAGTGCTCGCAGGCGAGACTACGAGCAGTACTTC.

In this sample, this clonotype turned up a few times. This chain joins TRBV15 and TRBJ2-7; D might be TRBD1 or TRBD2, each matching 5 bases. The CDR3 is 12 residues long. Deletions cut 6 bases from V and 6 bases from J, with 12 bases between. Looked up from germline, CDR1 is LNHNV and CDR2 is YYDKDF (reference sequence). The DNA for the CDR3 is TGTGCCACCAGAGGGGCCGGGGCCGAGCAGTACTTC. Residues: CATRGAGAEQYF. The full variable domain, with the rest looked up from reference TRBV15 and TRBJ2-7, is DAMVIQNPRYQVTQFGKPVTLSCSQTLNHNVMYWYQQKSSQAPKLLFHYYDKDFNNEADTPDNFQSRRPNTSFCFLDIRSPGLGDTAMYLCATRGAGAEQYFGPGTRLTVT.

There are many counts of this clonotype. This chain joins TRBV11-2 and TRBJ2-3; 8 positions agree with TRBD1. Losses at the gene ends were 0 bases for V and 3 bases for J; bases not matched to a gene: 11. The germline CDR1 and CDR2 sequences are SGHAT and FQNNGV. CDR3 length: 18 amino acids. As DNA, the CDR3 is TGTGCCAGCAGCTTAGATCGGATCGGCCAGGGGGCTACAGATACGCAGTATTTT. Amino acids: CASSLDRIGQGATDTQYF.

The chain combines TRBV6-1 with TRBJ2-3; 7 bases map to TRBD1. The CDR3 has 15 amino acids. Germline CDR1 and CDR2: MNHNS and SASEGT. The V segment lost 5 bases and the J segment 0 bases; nucleotides outside the gene matches: 5. The chain's CDR3 is CASSNRGWSTDTQYF. Written as DNA, the CDR3 is TGTGCCAGCAGTAACAGGGGCTGGAGCACAGATACGCAGTATTTT.

The chain combines TRBV7-6 with TRBJ1-6; D is uncertain. Germline assignment: CDR1 SGHVS and CDR2 FNYEAQ. Trimming left V 8 bases short and J 4 bases short, with 12 bases between. This CDR3 is built from 14 residues. The CDR3 bases are TGTGCCAGCGGCGTCGGAGGGTATAATTCACCCCTCCACTTT. It specifies CASGVGGYNSPLHF.

Comment on this clonotype: A much more abundant neighbour one base away suggests this may be a read error. The chain uses TRBV7-9 and TRBJ2-7; D unclear. This CDR3 contains 12 residues. V lost 2 bases to trimming and J lost 2 bases, with 4 bases between them. Germline CDR1 reads SEHNR; CDR2 reads FQNEAQ (reference sequence). The CDR3 bases are TGTGCCAGCAGCTTATGCACCTACGAGCAGTACTTC. Translating it yields CASSLCTYEQYF.